Only a few counts were recorded for the clone carrying this T cell receptor beta chain. Its target is unknown. The data derive from a study of naive and memory T cell subsets. Overall study results and limits: Clonotypes here are unpaired alpha or beta chain sequences. In naive cells, over 85% of TCR sequences were seen only once.

The CDR3 runs to 16 residues. The germline V gene encodes CDR1 SEHNR and CDR2 FQNEAQ (reference sequence). Trimming took 1 base from V and 0 from J, leaving 10 bases between them. The beta constant-region primer was an equimolar mix of two oligonucleotides covering TRBC1 and TRBC2. TCRdb itself ran the UMI-ligation and nested PCR reads through MiXCR, one entry per CDR3 protein. The sample contains roughly 91,000 distinct CDR3 sequences, roughly 13% of which appear only once. CMV status came from CD4+ IFNgamma after overnight CMV lysate stimulation. The sample was central memory CD4+ T cells from blood. This chain connects TRBV7-9 to TRBJ2-1; the D is unclear. The source of this sequence is a human donor in good health. CDR3 DNA sequence: TGTGCCAGCAGCTTAGAACATGCCAGCTCCTACAATGAGCAGTTCTTC. This gives the protein CASSLEHASSYNEQFF.